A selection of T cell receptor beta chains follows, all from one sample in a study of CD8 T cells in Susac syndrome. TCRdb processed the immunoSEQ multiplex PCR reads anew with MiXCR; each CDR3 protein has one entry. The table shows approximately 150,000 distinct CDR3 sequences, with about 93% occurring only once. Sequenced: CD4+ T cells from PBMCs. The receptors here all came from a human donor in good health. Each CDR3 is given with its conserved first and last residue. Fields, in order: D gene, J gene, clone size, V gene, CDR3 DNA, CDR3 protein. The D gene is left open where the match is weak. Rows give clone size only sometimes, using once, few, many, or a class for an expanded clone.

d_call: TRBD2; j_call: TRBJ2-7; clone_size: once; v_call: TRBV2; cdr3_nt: TGTGCCAGCAATCCTAGCGGCCCTCCTGGGGAGCAGTACTTC; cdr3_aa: CASNPSGPPGEQYF
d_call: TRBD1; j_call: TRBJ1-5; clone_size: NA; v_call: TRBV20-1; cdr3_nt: TGCAGTGCTCGGGACAGGAGTCAGCCCCAGCATTTT; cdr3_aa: CSARDRSQPQHF
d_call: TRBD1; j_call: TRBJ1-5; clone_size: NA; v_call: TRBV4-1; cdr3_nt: TGCGCCAGCAGCCGCGGACAGGCCAATCAGCCCCAGCATTTT; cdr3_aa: CASSRGQANQPQHF
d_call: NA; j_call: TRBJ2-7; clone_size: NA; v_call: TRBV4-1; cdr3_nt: TGCGCCAGCAGCCAAGTGCCCGGCATCTCCTACGAGCAGTACTTC; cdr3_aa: CASSQVPGISYEQYF
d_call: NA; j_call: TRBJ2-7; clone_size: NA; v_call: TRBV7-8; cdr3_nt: TGTGCCAGCAGCTTTTCTGGGTTCGAGCAGTACTTC; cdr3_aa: CASSFSGFEQYF
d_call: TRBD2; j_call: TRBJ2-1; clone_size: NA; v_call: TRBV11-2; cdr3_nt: TGTGCCAGCAGCCCCGGGACTAGCGGGGGGTACTCCTACAATGAGCAGTTCTTC; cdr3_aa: CASSPGTSGGYSYNEQFF
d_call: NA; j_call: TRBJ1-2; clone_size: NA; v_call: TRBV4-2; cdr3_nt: TGTGCCAGCAGCCAAGGATCGGGGCAGGGGAACTATGGCTACACCTTC; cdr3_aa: CASSQGSGQGNYGYTF
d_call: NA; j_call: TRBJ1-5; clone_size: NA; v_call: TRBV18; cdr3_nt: TGTGCCAGCTCACCCCCGGGGCCCGGAGGCAATCAGCCCCAGCATTTT; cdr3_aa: CASSPPGPGGNQPQHF
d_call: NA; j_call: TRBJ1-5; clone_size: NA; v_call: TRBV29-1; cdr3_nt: TGCAGCGTTCCTAGCAATCAGCCCCAGCATTTT; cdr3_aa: CSVPSNQPQHF
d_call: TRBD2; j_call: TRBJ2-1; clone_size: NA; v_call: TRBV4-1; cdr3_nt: TGCGCCAGCAGCCAACCTAAGAAAGGGAGGGGAAATGAGCAGTTCTTC; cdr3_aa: CASSQPKKGRGNEQFF
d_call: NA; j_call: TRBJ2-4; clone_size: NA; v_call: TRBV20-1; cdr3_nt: TGCAGTGCTAGAGATGCTATGGGGGACACTCAGTACTTC; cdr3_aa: CSARDAMGDTQYF